A single TCR beta chain is shown here with its context. This entry belongs to a study of CD8 T cells in Susac syndrome. TEMRA cells were FACS-enriched and CD8+ and CD4+ T cells negatively isolated. After extraction with the RNeasy kit, 0.5 to 1 ug of the RNA was reverse transcribed using random hexamers. An immunoSEQ multiplex PCR amplified TCR beta CDR3 over 54 Vbeta and 13 Jbeta. TCRdb ran MiXCR on the immunoSEQ multiplex PCR reads and lists one entry per CDR3 protein. Among about 130,000 distinct CDR3 sequences listed, 90% to 95% were seen once. Trimming left V 3 bases short and J 1 base short, with 13 bases between. The CDR3 has 16 residues.

The clonotype was recovered from a human donor in good health. The sample taken for sequencing was CD4+ T cells from PBMCs. The chain carries TRBV12-3 or TRBV12-4 and TRBJ1-5; D is undetermined. CDR3 nucleotides: TGTGCCAGCAGTTTCGTGGGAAGTGGAAGCAATCAGCCCCAGCATTTT. Translated: CASSFVGSGSNQPQHF.